The rows below give T cell receptor beta chains drawn from one sample of a study of blood T cell repertoires in COVID-19. The data were produced by immunoSEQ multiplex PCR, yet TCRdb's version contains in-frame clones alone and is incomplete. The table shows under 200,000 clones, with over 70% occurring only once. Sequencing used peripheral blood. These TCRs come from an older woman with acute or convalescent COVID-19. CDR3s include the opening cysteine and the closing phenylalanine or tryptophan. Each record gives: D gene, J gene, clone size, V gene, CDR3 DNA, CDR3 protein. D genes are given only for firm matches. Part of the rows lack a size; the others show once, few, many or a class for expanded clones.

d_gene: NA
j_gene: TRBJ2-2
abundance: NA
v_gene: TRBV7-9
CDR3nt: TGTGCCAGCAGCAGCCGGGACTTCAGTTACACCGGGGAGCTGTTTTTT
CDR3aa: CASSSRDFSYTGELFF

d_gene: NA
j_gene: TRBJ1-1
abundance: NA
v_gene: TRBV3-1/TRBV3-2
CDR3nt: TGTGCCAGCAGCCAATCAGCGGGCACTGAAGCTTTCTTT
CDR3aa: CASSQSAGTEAFF

d_gene: TRBD2
j_gene: TRBJ2-3
abundance: NA
v_gene: TRBV11-1
CDR3nt: TGTGCCAGCAGCTCGGGACTAGCGGGGGCCACAGATACGCAGTATTTT
CDR3aa: CASSSGLAGATDTQYF

d_gene: NA
j_gene: TRBJ2-3
abundance: NA
v_gene: TRBV7-2
CDR3nt: TGTGCCAGCAGCTCCCGCGACTACGCACGTGCAGATACGCAGTATTTT
CDR3aa: CASSSRDYARADTQYF

d_gene: TRBD1
j_gene: TRBJ2-7
abundance: NA
v_gene: TRBV2
CDR3nt: TGTGCCAGCAGCCGACAGGGATACGAGCAGTACTTC
CDR3aa: CASSRQGYEQYF

d_gene: TRBD2
j_gene: TRBJ2-2
abundance: NA
v_gene: TRBV4-3
CDR3nt: TGCGCCAGCAGCCCCGGACTAGGGTACACCGGGGAGCTGTTTTTT
CDR3aa: CASSPGLGYTGELFF

d_gene: TRBD1
j_gene: TRBJ1-5
abundance: NA
v_gene: TRBV19
CDR3nt: TGTGCCAGTAGTCGAACAGGGGATCAGCCCCAGCATTTT
CDR3aa: CASSRTGDQPQHF

d_gene: TRBD1
j_gene: TRBJ1-5
abundance: NA
v_gene: TRBV19
CDR3nt: TGTGCCAGTATCCAGACAGGGACCCTTTCTAAGTATCAGCCCCAGCATTTT
CDR3aa: CASIQTGTLSKYQPQHF

d_gene: TRBD1
j_gene: TRBJ1-4
abundance: NA
v_gene: TRBV6-2/TRBV6-3
CDR3nt: TGTGCCAGCAGTTACAGACAGGGATTGGAAAAACTGTTTTTT
CDR3aa: CASSYRQGLEKLFF

d_gene: TRBD1
j_gene: TRBJ1-2
abundance: NA
v_gene: TRBV7-2
CDR3nt: TGTGCCAGCAGCTCTCCGGGACAGGGCTACTATGGCTACACCTTC
CDR3aa: CASSSPGQGYYGYTF

d_gene: NA
j_gene: TRBJ2-4
abundance: NA
v_gene: TRBV21-1
CDR3nt: TGTGCCAGCAGCAGAGGACAGGGGGGAAACATTCAGTACTTC
CDR3aa: CASSRGQGGNIQYF

d_gene: TRBD2
j_gene: TRBJ2-3
abundance: NA
v_gene: TRBV4-2
CDR3nt: TGTGCCAGCAGCCAGAGAGCAGGGCGGGGGGAAGGCACAGATACGCAGTATTTT
CDR3aa: CASSQRAGRGEGTDTQYF

d_gene: NA
j_gene: TRBJ2-7
abundance: NA
v_gene: TRBV11-1
CDR3nt: TGTGCCAGCAGCTACCGAGAACAGGTCTACGAGCAGTACTTC
CDR3aa: CASSYREQVYEQYF

d_gene: NA
j_gene: TRBJ1-3
abundance: NA
v_gene: TRBV9
CDR3nt: TGTGCCAGCAGCGTAGAAGTACAGGCCCGAAACACCATATATTTT
CDR3aa: CASSVEVQARNTIYF

d_gene: TRBD1
j_gene: TRBJ2-1
abundance: NA
v_gene: TRBV19
CDR3nt: TGTGCCAGTAGAGGACAGGGGAACAATGAGCAGTTCTTC
CDR3aa: CASRGQGNNEQFF

d_gene: NA
j_gene: TRBJ1-2
abundance: NA
v_gene: TRBV6-5
CDR3nt: TGTGCCAGCAGTTACTCTGCAACGCGGGGGGGTGGCTACACCTTC
CDR3aa: CASSYSATRGGGYTF

d_gene: NA
j_gene: TRBJ2-5
abundance: NA
v_gene: TRBV7-2
CDR3nt: TGTGCCAGCAGCGGGGGACAACAAGAGACCCAGTACTTC
CDR3aa: CASSGGQQETQYF

d_gene: NA
j_gene: TRBJ1-5
abundance: NA
v_gene: TRBV4-3
CDR3nt: TGCGCCAGCAGCCAAGGGCGGAATAGCAATCAGCCCCAGCATTTT
CDR3aa: CASSQGRNSNQPQHF

d_gene: TRBD1
j_gene: TRBJ2-7
abundance: NA
v_gene: TRBV6-5
CDR3nt: TGTGCCAGCAGGTCCGGGACAGGGGTGGCCTACGAGCAGTACTTC
CDR3aa: CASRSGTGVAYEQYF

d_gene: TRBD2
j_gene: TRBJ2-3
abundance: NA
v_gene: TRBV9
CDR3nt: TGTGCCAGCAGCGTTCGTGGGGGGGTTAGCACAGATACGCAGTATTTT
CDR3aa: CASSVRGGVSTDTQYF

d_gene: NA
j_gene: TRBJ1-5
abundance: NA
v_gene: TRBV30
CDR3nt: TGTGCCTGGAGTGTGTCGGGAAGTAATCAGCCCCAGCATTTT
CDR3aa: CAWSVSGSNQPQHF

d_gene: TRBD1
j_gene: TRBJ1-5
abundance: NA
v_gene: TRBV30
CDR3nt: TGTGCCTGGAGGAAGACAGGGGGTAGCAATCAGCCCCAGCATTTT
CDR3aa: CAWRKTGGSNQPQHF

d_gene: NA
j_gene: TRBJ1-2
abundance: NA
v_gene: TRBV28
CDR3nt: TGTGCCAGCAGTTCTCCAGGGGATAGGGGCTACACCTTC
CDR3aa: CASSSPGDRGYTF

d_gene: NA
j_gene: TRBJ1-1
abundance: few
v_gene: TRBV30
CDR3nt: TGTGCCTGGAGTGTGATCGGGGGAAACCAACGGGACACTGAAGCTTTCTTT
CDR3aa: CAWSVIGGNQRDTEAFF